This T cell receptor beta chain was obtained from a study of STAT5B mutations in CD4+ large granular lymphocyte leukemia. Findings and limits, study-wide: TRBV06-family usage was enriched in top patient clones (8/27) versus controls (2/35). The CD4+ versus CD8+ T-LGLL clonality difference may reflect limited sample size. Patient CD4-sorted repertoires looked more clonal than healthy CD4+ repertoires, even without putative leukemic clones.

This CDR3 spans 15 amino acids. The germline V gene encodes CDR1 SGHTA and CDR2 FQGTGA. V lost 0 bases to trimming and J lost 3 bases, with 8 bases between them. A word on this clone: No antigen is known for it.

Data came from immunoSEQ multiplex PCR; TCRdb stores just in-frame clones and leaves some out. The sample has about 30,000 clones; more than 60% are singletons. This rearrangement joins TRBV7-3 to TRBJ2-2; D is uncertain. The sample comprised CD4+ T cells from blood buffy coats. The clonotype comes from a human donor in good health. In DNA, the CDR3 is TGTGCCAGCAGCTTAACGCCCCAAGACACCGGGGAGCTGTTTTTT. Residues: CASSLTPQDTGELFF.